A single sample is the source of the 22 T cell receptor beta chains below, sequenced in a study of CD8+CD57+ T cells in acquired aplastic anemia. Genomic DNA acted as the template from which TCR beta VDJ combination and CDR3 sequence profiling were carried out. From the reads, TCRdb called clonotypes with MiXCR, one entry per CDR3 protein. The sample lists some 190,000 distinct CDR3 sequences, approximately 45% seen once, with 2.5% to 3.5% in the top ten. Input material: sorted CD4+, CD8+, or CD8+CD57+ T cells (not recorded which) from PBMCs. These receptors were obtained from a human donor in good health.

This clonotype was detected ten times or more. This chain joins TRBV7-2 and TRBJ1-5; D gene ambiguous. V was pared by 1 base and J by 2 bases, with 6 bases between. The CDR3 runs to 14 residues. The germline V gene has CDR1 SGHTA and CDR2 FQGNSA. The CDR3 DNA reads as TGTGCCAGCAGCTTAGAGACGGGCAATCAGCCCCAGCATTTT. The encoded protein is CASSLETGNQPQHF.

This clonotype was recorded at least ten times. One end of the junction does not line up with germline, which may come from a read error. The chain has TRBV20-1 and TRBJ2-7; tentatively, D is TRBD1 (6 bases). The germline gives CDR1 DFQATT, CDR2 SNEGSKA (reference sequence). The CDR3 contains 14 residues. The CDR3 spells CSASNSQGHYKQYF. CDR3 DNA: TGCAGTGCTAGTAATTCACAGGGACACTACAAGCAGTACTTC.

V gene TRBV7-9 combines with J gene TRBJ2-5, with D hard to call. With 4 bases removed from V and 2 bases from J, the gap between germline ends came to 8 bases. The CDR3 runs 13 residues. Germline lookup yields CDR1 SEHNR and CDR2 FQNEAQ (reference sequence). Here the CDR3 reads CASSWPQQETQYF. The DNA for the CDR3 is TGTGCCAGCAGCTGGCCTCAACAAGAGACCCAGTACTTC.

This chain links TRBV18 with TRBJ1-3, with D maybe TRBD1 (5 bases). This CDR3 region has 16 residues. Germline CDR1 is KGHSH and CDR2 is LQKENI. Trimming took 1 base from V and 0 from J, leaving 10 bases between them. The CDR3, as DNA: TGTGCCAGCTCACCACGGGCAGGGCCCTCTGGAAACACCATATATTTT. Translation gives CASSPRAGPSGNTIYF.

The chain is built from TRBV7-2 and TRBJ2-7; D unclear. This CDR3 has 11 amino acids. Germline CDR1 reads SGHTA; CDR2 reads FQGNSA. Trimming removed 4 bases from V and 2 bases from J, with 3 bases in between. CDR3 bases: TGTGCCAGCAGCTATGCCTACGAGCAGTACTTC. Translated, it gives CASSYAYEQYF.

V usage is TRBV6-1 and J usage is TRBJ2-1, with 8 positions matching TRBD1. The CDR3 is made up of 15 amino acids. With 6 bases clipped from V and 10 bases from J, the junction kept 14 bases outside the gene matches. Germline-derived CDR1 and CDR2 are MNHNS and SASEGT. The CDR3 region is CASRTITSDRGEQFF. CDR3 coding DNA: TGTGCCAGCAGAACCATAACATCCGACAGGGGAGAGCAGTTCTTC.

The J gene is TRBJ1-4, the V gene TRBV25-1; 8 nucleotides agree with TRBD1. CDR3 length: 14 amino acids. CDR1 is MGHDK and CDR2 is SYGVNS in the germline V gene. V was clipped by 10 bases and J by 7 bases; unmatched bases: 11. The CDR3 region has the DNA TGTGCCATTCCGGACAGGGAAGGGTCTGAAAAACTGTTTTTT. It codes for CAIPDREGSEKLFF.

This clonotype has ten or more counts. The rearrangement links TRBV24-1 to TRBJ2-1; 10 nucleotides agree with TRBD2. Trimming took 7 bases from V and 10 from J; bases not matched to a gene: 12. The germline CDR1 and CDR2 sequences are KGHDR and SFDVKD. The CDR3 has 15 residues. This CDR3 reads CATSSGAGGPREQFF. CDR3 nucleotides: TGTGCCACCAGCTCGGGAGCGGGAGGGCCCCGGGAGCAGTTCTTC.

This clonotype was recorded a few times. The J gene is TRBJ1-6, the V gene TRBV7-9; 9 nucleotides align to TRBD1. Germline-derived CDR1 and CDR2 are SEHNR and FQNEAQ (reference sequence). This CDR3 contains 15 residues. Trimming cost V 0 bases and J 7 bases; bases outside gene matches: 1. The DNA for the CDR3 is TGTGCCAGCAGCTTAGCCGGGACAGGGAATTCACCCCTCCACTTT. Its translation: CASSLAGTGNSPLHF.

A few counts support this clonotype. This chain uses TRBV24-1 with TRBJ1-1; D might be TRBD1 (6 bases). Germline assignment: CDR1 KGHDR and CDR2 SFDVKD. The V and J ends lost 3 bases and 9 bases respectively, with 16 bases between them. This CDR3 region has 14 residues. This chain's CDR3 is CATSDIPGHPQAFF. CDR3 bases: TGTGCCACCAGTGATATACCGGGACACCCTCAAGCTTTCTTT.

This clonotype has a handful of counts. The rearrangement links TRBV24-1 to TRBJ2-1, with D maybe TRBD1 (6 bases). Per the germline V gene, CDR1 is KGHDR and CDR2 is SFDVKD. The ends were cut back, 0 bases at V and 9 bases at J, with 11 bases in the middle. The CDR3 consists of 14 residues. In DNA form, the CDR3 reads TGTGCCACCAGTGATTTGGGGGACAAAGGTGAGCAGTTCTTC. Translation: CATSDLGDKGEQFF.

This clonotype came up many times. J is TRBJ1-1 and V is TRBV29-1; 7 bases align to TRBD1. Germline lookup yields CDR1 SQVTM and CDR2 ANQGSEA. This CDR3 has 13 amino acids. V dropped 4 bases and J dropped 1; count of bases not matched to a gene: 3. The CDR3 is CSVGAGGNTEAFF. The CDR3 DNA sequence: TGCAGCGTTGGAGCAGGGGGGAACACTGAAGCTTTCTTT.

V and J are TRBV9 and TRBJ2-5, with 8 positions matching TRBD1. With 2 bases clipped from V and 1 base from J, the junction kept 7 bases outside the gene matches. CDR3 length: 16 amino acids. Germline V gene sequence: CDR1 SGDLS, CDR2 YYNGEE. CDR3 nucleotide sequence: TGTGCCAGCAGCGTTAGGACAGGGTTGCTCCAAGAGACCCAGTACTTC. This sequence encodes CASSVRTGLLQETQYF. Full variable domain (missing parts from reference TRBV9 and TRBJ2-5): DSGVTQTPKHLITATGQRVTLRCSPRSGDLSVYWYQQSLDQGLQFLIQYYNGEERAKGNILERFSAQQFPDLHSELNLSSLELGDSALYFCASSVRTGLLQETQYFGPGTRLLVL.

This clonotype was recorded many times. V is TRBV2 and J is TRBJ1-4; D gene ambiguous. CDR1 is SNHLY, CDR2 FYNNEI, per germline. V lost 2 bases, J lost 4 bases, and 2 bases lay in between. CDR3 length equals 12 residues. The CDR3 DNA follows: TGTGCCAGCAGTGAATTTAATGAAAAACTGTTTTTT. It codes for CASSEFNEKLFF.

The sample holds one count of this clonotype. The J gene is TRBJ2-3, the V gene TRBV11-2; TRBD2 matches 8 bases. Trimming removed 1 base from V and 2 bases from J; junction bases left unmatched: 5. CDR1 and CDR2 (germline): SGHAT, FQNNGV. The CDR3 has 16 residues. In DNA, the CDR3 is TGTGCCAGCAGCTTAGTTGCGGGAGGACTCACAGATACGCAGTATTTT. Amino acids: CASSLVAGGLTDTQYF.

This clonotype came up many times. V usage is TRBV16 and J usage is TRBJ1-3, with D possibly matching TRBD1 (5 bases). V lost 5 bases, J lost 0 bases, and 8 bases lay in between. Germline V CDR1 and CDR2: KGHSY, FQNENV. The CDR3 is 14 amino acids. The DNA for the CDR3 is TGTGCCAGCAGCTATCAGGGCTCTGGAAACACCATATATTTT. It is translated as CASSYQGSGNTIYF.

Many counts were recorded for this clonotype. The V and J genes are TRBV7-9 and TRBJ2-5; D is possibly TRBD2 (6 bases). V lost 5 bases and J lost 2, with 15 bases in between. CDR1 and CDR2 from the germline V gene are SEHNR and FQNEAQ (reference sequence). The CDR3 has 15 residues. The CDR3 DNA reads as TGTGCCAGCAGCCCGTACCCGGGACTTCAAGAGACCCAGTACTTC. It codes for CASSPYPGLQETQYF.

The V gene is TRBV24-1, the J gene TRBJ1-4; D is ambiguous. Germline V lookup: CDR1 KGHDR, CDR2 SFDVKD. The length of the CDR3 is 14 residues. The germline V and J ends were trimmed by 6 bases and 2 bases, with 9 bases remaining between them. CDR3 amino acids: CATSLHSTNEKLFF. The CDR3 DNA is TGTGCCACCAGTTTACACAGTACTAATGAAAAACTGTTTTTT.

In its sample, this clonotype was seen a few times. The CDR3 loop is CAIVGAETQYF. The CDR3 region has the DNA TGTGCCATCGTCGGAGCAGAGACCCAGTACTTC. The rearrangement links TRBV10-3 to TRBJ2-5, with D unresolved. In germline, CDR1 is ENHRY, CDR2 SYGVKD. The CDR3 is made up of 11 amino acids. Trimming stripped 8 bases from V and 4 bases from J, with 8 bases between.

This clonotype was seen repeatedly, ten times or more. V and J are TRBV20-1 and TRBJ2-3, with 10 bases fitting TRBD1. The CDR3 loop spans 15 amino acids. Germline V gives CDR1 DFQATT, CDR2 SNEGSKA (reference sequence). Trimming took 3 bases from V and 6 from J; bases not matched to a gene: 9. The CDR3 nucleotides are TGCAGTGCTAGGGCGCCGGGACAGGGGATCGATACGCAGTATTTT. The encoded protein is CSARAPGQGIDTQYF.

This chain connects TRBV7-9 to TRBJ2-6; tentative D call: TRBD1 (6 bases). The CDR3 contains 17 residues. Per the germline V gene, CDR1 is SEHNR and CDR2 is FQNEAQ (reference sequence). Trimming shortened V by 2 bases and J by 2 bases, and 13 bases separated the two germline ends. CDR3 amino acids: CASSLRNPGAGANVLTF. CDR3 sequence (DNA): TGTGCCAGCAGCTTACGAAACCCAGGGGCTGGGGCCAACGTCCTGACTTTC.

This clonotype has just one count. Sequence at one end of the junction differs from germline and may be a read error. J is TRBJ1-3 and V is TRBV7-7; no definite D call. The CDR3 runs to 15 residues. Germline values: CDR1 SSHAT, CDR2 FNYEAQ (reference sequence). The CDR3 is CASSSSKSSGNTIYF. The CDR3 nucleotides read TGTGCTAGCAGCTCGAGCAAGAGCTCTGGAAACACCATATATTTT.